These T cell receptor beta chains were read from a single sample in a study of Graves' ophthalmopathy and Graves' hyperthyroidism. TCRdb used MiXCR to reprocess the multiplex PCR reads, holding one entry per CDR3 protein. The sample yields about 480,000 distinct CDR3 sequences, 14% seen once. Material: blood. The receptors shown here come from a woman aged 25 to 39 with Graves' ophthalmopathy. Each CDR3 is given with its conserved first and last residue.

TRBV7-8,TRBJ2-7,CASSAGWVYEQYF
TRBV6-5,TRBJ1-1,CASSYSSGGNTEAFF
TRBV13,TRBJ1-1,CASSGQGVEWTEAFF
TRBV12-3/TRBV12-4,TRBJ2-3,CASSSRDTDTQYF
TRBV2,TRBJ1-1,CASERQAGVLVTEAFF
TRBV29-1,TRBJ1-5,CSIRTDSNQPQHF
TRBV30,TRBJ1-1,CAWGKRARMTSTEAFF
TRBV12-3/TRBV12-4,TRBJ1-6,CASKQGSVSPLHF
TRBV12-3/TRBV12-4,TRBJ1-5,CASSLGRVGGGSNQPQHF
TRBV19,TRBJ1-5,CASSIIGRRNQPQHF
TRBV6-1,TRBJ1-5,CASRDSSNQPQHF
TRBV6-1,TRBJ2-7,CASSVGRTSDSYDSYEQYF
TRBV6-1,TRBJ1-1,CASSEGFEYTEAFF
TRBV27,TRBJ2-5,CASSSIEQETQYF
TRBV27,TRBJ1-1,CASSLVGDDTEAFF
TRBV10-3,TRBJ1-5,CATARDINQPQHF
TRBV11-2,TRBJ2-6,CASSLEQGAGANVLTF
TRBV19,TRBJ1-2,CASSIARTGGYGYTF
TRBV5-1,TRBJ2-3,CASSSVAGGLADTQYF
TRBV18,TRBJ1-2,CASSPLSGTATFSYGYTF
TRBV6-6,TRBJ2-7,CASSVPGGYEQYF
TRBV6-1,TRBJ1-1,CASSEVSYGAFF
TRBV27,TRBJ2-7,CASSAYRGKGYEQYF
TRBV18,TRBJ2-7,CASSQGRDEQYF
TRBV6-1,TRBJ1-1,CASSDLLNTEAFF
TRBV5-1,TRBJ2-7,CASSSPLDFEQYF
TRBV19,TRBJ2-7,CASSVPGLALYEQYF
TRBV7-9,TRBJ2-5,CASSFQGLETQYF
TRBV28,TRBJ2-7,CASSLGQGATYEQYF
TRBV6-5,TRBJ1-3,CASSYSLAERTIYF
TRBV5-5,TRBJ2-3,CASSIGTTSTDTQYF
TRBV28,TRBJ2-7,CARPGPDLSRPLYEQYF
TRBV28,TRBJ2-5,CASSFLTGGRPLGETQHF
TRBV12-3/TRBV12-4,TRBJ1-3,CASIPRLIGNTIYF